The source of this T cell receptor beta chain is a study of blood T cells in healthy people across ages. Overall study findings and caveats: Estimated diversity that came from one million T cells was considered an underestimate.

The second PCR ran roughly 6 to 11 cycles with a sample-barcoded 5' primer and J-beta primers. Template switching added a 12-random-nucleotide identifier to every cDNA molecule. TCRdb independently ran MiXCR on the 5' RACE reads; one entry per CDR3 protein. The sample lists roughly 570,000 distinct CDR3 sequences, 27% occurring once. Trimming removed 0 bases from V and 5 bases from J, with 7 bases in between. The V gene's germline CDR1 is WSHSY and CDR2 SAAADI. This CDR3 has 13 residues. This clonotype was recorded once. Its target is unknown. Sequenced sample: blood. The chain links TRBV10-2 to TRBJ1-2, with D unresolved. The clonotype was recovered from a woman in her 70s in good health. The CDR3 spells CASSESPLYGYTF. CDR3 coding DNA: TGCGCCAGCAGTGAGTCGCCTCTGTATGGCTACACCTTC.